The present entry profiles one T cell receptor (beta chain) with its context. The source of the sample is a study of long-term antiretroviral therapy in people with HIV. Survey level was the resolution at which the v3.0 immunoSEQ assay ran. Generated by immunoSEQ multiplex PCR, the TCRdb table keeps only in-frame clones and is missing some. This sample has about 21,000 clones; about 86% occur once, and the top ten carry approximately 12%. Here the sequenced sample was unsorted PBMCs, taken 0.1 years before starting antiretroviral therapy. The TCR was taken from a man aged 40-49 years with HIV.

The CDR3 DNA is TGTGCCAGCAGCGTAGACGGGGGATACAATGAGCAGTTCTTC. It codes for CASSVDGGYNEQFF. The gene calls are TRBV9 and TRBJ2-1; tentatively, D is TRBD2 (6 bases). The germline V gene has CDR1 SGDLS and CDR2 YYNGEE. Between the trimmed V and J ends, which lost 0 bases and 4 bases, there was a span of 8 bases. The CDR3 extends over 14 amino acids. The full variable domain, its missing parts supplied by reference TRBV9 and TRBJ2-1, is DSGVTQTPKHLITATGQRVTLRCSPRSGDLSVYWYQQSLDQGLQFLIQYYNGEERAKGNILERFSAQQFPDLHSELNLSSLELGDSALYFCASSVDGGYNEQFFGPGTRLTVL.